This TCR beta chain was identified during a study of T cells in Graves' hyperthyroidism and ophthalmopathy. Study conclusions and caveats: Blood also showed most of the thyroid clonotypes that were expanded above 0.001. Classification by a 13 V-J model distinguished ophthalmopathy from stable hyperthyroidism.

The CDR3 regions of TCR beta were amplified from RNA transcripts. When the TCR CDR3 underwent first-round RT-PCR, the HTBI primer set was used. TCRdb reprocessed the multiplex PCR reads via MiXCR and lists one record per CDR3 protein. Of 300,000 to 400,000 distinct CDR3 sequences listed, approximately 17% are singletons. Patients affected by ophthalmopathy presented a Clinical Activity Score of at least 3, a NOSPECS grade of at least 4, and disease duration below 3 months. Clinical symptoms, serum thyroxine and TRAb, thyroid ultrasound and orbital computed tomography were used for the diagnoses. This clonotype was counted ten times or more. Its target is unknown. Germline values: CDR1 SGHRS, CDR2 YFSETQ. Between the trimmed V and J ends, which lost 0 bases and 6 bases, there was a span of 16 bases. This CDR3 has 15 residues.

J is TRBJ2-7 and V is TRBV5-1; D tentatively fits TRBD1 or TRBD2 (5 bases each). Sequencing input: blood. This sequence was found in a man between 18 and 35 years old with Graves' ophthalmopathy. For the CDR3, the DNA is TGCGCCAGCAGCTTGGGGCAGGGAGTTTACGGCGAGCAGTACTTC. It codes for CASSLGQGVYGEQYF.